The 12 T cell receptor beta chains below were found in one sample sequenced in a study of blood T cells in healthy people across ages. A sample-barcoded 5' primer and a J-beta primer mix were used in a second PCR of about 6 to 11 cycles. TCRdb reanalysed the 5' RACE reads using MiXCR and keeps one entry per CDR3 protein. The sample holds approximately 730,000 distinct CDR3 sequences, roughly 44% seen once. The sample comprised blood. These receptors were obtained from a woman aged 55-70 years in good health.

The V call is TRBV29-1, the J call TRBJ2-1; tentatively, D is TRBD1 (6 bases). CDR3 length: 16 amino acids. Trimming removed 8 bases at V and 0 bases at J, with 20 bases between. Germline V gene sequence: CDR1 SQVTM, CDR2 ANQGSEA. The CDR3 spells CSTHRDGDLSYNEQFF. CDR3 bases: TGCAGCACCCACAGGGATGGGGACCTCTCCTACAATGAGCAGTTCTTC.

This clonotype occurred a few times. The V call is TRBV18, the J call TRBJ2-1; unclear D gene. V was clipped by 0 bases and J by 8 bases, with 17 bases between them. Looked up from germline, CDR1 is KGHSH and CDR2 is LQKENI. The CDR3 is made up of 16 amino acids. This chain's CDR3 is CASSPPDAYGPDEQFF. The CDR3 DNA sequence: TGTGCCAGCTCACCACCGGATGCCTACGGGCCGGATGAGCAGTTCTTC.

Notes on this clonotype: A much larger clone differs from this one at a single base, so this may be a read error. The gene calls are TRBV29-1 and TRBJ2-1; D not resolved. Germline V gene sequence: CDR1 SQVTM, CDR2 ANQGSEA. The CDR3 totals 11 residues. In nucleotides, the CDR3 is TGCAGCGTTGAGGGATACAATGAGCGGTTCTTC. Amino acids: CSVEGYNERFF.

This clonotype was counted between two and nine times. The rearrangement links TRBV11-2 to TRBJ2-7, with D unclear. CDR1 is SGHAT and CDR2 is FQNNGV in the germline V gene. The CDR3 spans 12 residues. V was trimmed by 4 bases and J by 6 bases, leaving 10 bases between them. The CDR3 bases are TGTGCCAGCAGCTCTCTAGTACGCGAGCAGTACTTC. This translates into CASSSLVREQYF.

This clonotype was observed a handful of times. This sequence joins TRBV4-1 and TRBJ2-7, with D possibly being TRBD1 (7 bases). V was clipped by 3 bases and J by 2 bases, with 17 bases between them. The CDR3 runs to 16 residues. Looked up from germline, CDR1 is MGHRA and CDR2 is YSYEKL. CDR3 DNA: TGCGCCAGCAGCCACGTTGGGGGGACAGCTGCCTACGAGCAGTACTTC. Translation gives CASSHVGGTAAYEQYF.

This chain links TRBV2 with TRBJ2-1; either TRBD1 or TRBD2 may fit D (6 bases each). CDR3 length: 13 amino acids. Looked up from germline, CDR1 is SNHLY and CDR2 is FYNNEI. V lost 8 bases and J 4 bases, leaving 12 bases between the germline ends. The CDR3 reads CASEGGCYNEQFF. CDR3 in DNA: TGTGCCAGCGAGGGGGGATGTTACAATGAGCAGTTCTTC. Combining the CDR3 with reference TRBV2 and TRBJ2-1 gives the whole variable domain EPEVTQTPSHQVTQMGQEVILRCVPISNHLYFYWYRQILGQKVEFLVSFYNNEISEKSEIFDDQFSVERPDGSNFTLKIRSTKLEDSAMYFCASEGGCYNEQFFGPGTRLTVL.

This chain connects TRBV7-9 to TRBJ2-1; D ambiguous. Trimming removed 5 bases from V and 9 bases from J, with 11 bases in between. The germline V gene encodes CDR1 SEHNR and CDR2 FQNEAQ (reference sequence). CDR3 size: 12 residues. The CDR3 DNA is TGTGCCAGCAGCGTTAAGAGGACTGAGCAGTTCTTC. Translated, it gives CASSVKRTEQFF.

The table lists this clonotype with many counts. The V call is TRBV29-1, the J call TRBJ2-3; TRBD1 aligns across 10 bases. CDR1 is SQVTM, CDR2 ANQGSEA, per germline. Trimming cost V 0 bases and J 4 bases; bases outside gene matches: 4. The CDR3 has 15 amino acids. The CDR3 is CSVEDRDRGPDTQYF. The DNA for the CDR3 is TGCAGCGTTGAAGATCGGGACAGGGGACCAGATACGCAGTATTTT.

CDR3 bases: TGCGCCAGCAGCTTGGAGCCCGGCCTCGTCACAGATACGCAGTATTTT. Translation gives CASSLEPGLVTDTQYF. V is TRBV5-1 and J is TRBJ2-3, with no clear D. Deletions cut 0 bases from V and 2 bases from J, with 13 bases between. CDR1 and CDR2 (germline): SGHRS, YFSETQ. This CDR3 is built from 16 residues.

CDR3 amino acids: CASRKGWEDTEAFF. The CDR3 nucleotides read TGTGCCAGCAGGAAAGGATGGGAGGACACTGAAGCTTTCTTT. The chain joins TRBV27 to TRBJ1-1; D gene uncertain. The CDR3 has 14 amino acids. Germline-derived CDR1 and CDR2 are MNHEY and SMNVEV (reference sequence). V was trimmed by 6 bases and J by 3 bases, leaving 14 bases between them.

This clonotype has at least ten counts. V usage is TRBV29-1 and J usage is TRBJ2-7; possible D gene TRBD1, 6 bases. The length of the CDR3 is 12 residues. The germline CDR1 and CDR2 sequences are SQVTM and ANQGSEA. V was trimmed by 4 bases and J by 4 bases, leaving 11 bases between them. CDR3 in amino acids: CSVARGVYEQYF. The CDR3 DNA sequence: TGCAGCGTTGCCAGGGGAGTGTACGAGCAGTACTTC.

With respect to this clonotype: Germline and junction disagree at one end, which may indicate a read error. This rearrangement joins TRBV7-7 to TRBJ2-5, with D possibly TRBD2 on 5 matching bases. The germline gives CDR1 SSHAT, CDR2 FNYEAQ (reference sequence). The CDR3 loop spans 14 amino acids. Written as DNA, the CDR3 is TGTGCTAGCAGCTTAGCGAAGGGTTTCAATGAGCAGTACTTC. It translates to CASSLAKGFNEQYF.